The next 5 T cell receptor beta chains were all read from a single sample in a study of post-analysis software for immune sequencing data (dated by TCRdb to 2013 to 2016). Points the paper makes about the study in general: Patients showed significantly higher frequencies than controls for roughly five TRBV segments, among them TRBV5-6, TRBV5-1 and TRBV20-1.

The library was produced with PCR. The sample was run on an Illumina HiSeq 2500. Unique molecular identifiers were incorporated into TCR beta cDNA libraries to reduce PCR and sequencing biases. TCRdb handled the public reads itself, with Q25 trimming in fastp and clone calling in MiXCR, and kept productive beta chains. Under each unique CDR3 protein, matching rows form one entry showing the most common genes and DNA. The sample has 350,000 to 450,000 distinct CDR3 sequences on record, approximately 38% of them singletons. The ten largest clones capture approximately 7.6% of the sample. Their antigen targets remain unknown. Sequencing was carried out using blood. The receptors derive from a girl aged 2 to 9 with multiple sclerosis.

The genes are TRBV7-3 and TRBJ2-1; possible D gene TRBD2, 6 bases. The CDR3 loop spans 15 amino acids. Per the germline V gene, CDR1 is SGHTA and CDR2 is FQGTGA. V dropped 3 bases and J dropped 1 base, with 10 bases sitting between them. The CDR3 region has the DNA TGTGCCAGCAGCTTCGGCGGGGCTTCCTACAATGAGCAGTTCTTC. Translating it yields CASSFGGASYNEQFF. Combining the CDR3 with reference TRBV7-3 and TRBJ2-1 gives the whole variable domain GAGVSQTPSNKVTEKGKYVELRCDPISGHTALYWYRQSLGQGPEFLIYFQGTGAADDSGLPNDRFFAVRPEGSVSTLKIQRTERGDSAVYLCASSFGGASYNEQFFGPGTRLTVL.

The chain joins TRBV7-6 to TRBJ2-5; no definite D call. V was cut by 4 bases and J by 2 bases, with 5 bases left in between. The CDR3 length is 12 residues. Germline V CDR1 and CDR2: SGHVS, FNYEAQ. The CDR3 region is CASSSPQETQYF. CDR3 nucleotide sequence: TGTGCCAGCAGCTCACCACAAGAGACCCAGTACTTC.

This chain connects TRBV30 to TRBJ1-2; the D is unclear. Germline-derived CDR1 and CDR2 are GTSNPN and SVGIG (reference sequence). The CDR3 extends over 11 amino acids. V dropped 0 bases and J dropped 7 bases, with 6 bases sitting between them. The CDR3 DNA reads TGTGCCTGGAGTGTATTCGGTGGCTACACCTTC. It is translated as CAWSVFGGYTF.

This chain joins TRBV12-5 and TRBJ2-7; possibly TRBD1 for D (5 bases). The CDR3 runs 16 residues. Germline V gene sequence: CDR1 LGHNT, CDR2 FRNRAP. V lost 6 bases and J lost 0, with 18 bases in between. CDR3 protein: CASGPETASHSYEQYF. The CDR3 region has the DNA TGTGCTAGTGGCCCCGAGACAGCCTCGCACTCCTACGAGCAGTACTTC.

The chain recombines TRBV7-9 with TRBJ1-2, with TRBD1 identical over 8 bases. The CDR3 runs 14 residues. Per germline, CDR1 SEHNR and CDR2 FQNEAQ (reference sequence). V shed 5 bases and J 1 base; nucleotides not matched to a gene: 3. In DNA form, the CDR3 reads TGTGCCAGCAGCGCACAGGGGGGTAACTATGGCTACACCTTC. It encodes CASSAQGGNYGYTF.